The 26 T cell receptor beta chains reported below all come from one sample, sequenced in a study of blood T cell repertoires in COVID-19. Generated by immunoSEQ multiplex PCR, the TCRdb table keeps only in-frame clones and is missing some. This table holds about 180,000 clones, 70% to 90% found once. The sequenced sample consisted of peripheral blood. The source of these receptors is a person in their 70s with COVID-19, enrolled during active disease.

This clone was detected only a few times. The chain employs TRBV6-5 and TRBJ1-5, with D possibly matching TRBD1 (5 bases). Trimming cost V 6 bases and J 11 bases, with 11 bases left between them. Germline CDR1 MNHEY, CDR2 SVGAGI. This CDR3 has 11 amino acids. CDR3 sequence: CASSRSGAQHF. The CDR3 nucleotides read TGTGCCAGCAGCCGATCGGGGGCCCAGCATTTT.

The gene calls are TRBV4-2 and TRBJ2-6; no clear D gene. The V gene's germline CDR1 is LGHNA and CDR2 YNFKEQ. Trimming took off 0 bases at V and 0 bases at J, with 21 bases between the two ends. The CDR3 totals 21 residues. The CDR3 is CASSQDIVDWSGFSGANVLTF. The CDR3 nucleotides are TGTGCCAGCAGCCAAGATATCGTCGATTGGTCAGGCTTCTCTGGGGCCAACGTCCTGACTTTC.

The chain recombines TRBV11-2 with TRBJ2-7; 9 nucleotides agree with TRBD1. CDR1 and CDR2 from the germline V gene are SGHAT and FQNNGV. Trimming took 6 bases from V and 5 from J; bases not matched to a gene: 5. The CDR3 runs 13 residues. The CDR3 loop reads CASSNTGGNEQYF. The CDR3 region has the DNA TGTGCCAGCAGTAATACAGGGGGCAACGAGCAGTACTTC.

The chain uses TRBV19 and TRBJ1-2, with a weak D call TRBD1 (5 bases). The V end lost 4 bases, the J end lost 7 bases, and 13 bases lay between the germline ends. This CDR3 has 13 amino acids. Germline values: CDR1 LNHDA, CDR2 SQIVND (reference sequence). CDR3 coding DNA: TGTGCCAGTAGTACCCGACAGTTTTTTGGCTACACCTTC. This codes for CASSTRQFFGYTF.

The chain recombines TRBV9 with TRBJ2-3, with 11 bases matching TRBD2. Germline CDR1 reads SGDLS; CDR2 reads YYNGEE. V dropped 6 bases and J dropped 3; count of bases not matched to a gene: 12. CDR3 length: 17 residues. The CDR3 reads CASTLRSSGGLTDTQYF. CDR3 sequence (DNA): TGTGCCAGCACCCTTCGATCTAGCGGGGGGCTTACAGATACGCAGTATTTT.

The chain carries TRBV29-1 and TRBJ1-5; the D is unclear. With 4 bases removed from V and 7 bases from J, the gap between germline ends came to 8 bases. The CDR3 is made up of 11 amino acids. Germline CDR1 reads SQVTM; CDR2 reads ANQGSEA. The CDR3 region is CSVGALQPQHF. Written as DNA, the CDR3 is TGCAGCGTTGGGGCTCTCCAGCCCCAGCATTTT. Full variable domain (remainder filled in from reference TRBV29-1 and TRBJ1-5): SAVISQKPSRDICQRGTSLTIQCQVDSQVTMMFWYRQQPGQSLTLIATANQGSEATYESGFVIDKFPISRPNLTFSTLTVSNMSPEDSSIYLCSVGALQPQHFGDGTRLSIL.

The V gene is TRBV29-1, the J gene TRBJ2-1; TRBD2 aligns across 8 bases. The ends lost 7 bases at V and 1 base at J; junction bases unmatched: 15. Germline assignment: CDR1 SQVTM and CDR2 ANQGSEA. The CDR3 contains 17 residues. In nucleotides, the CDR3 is TGCAGCGCTGATGCGGGAGGTACGGGTTTTTCCTACAATGAGCAGTTCTTC. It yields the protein CSADAGGTGFSYNEQFF.

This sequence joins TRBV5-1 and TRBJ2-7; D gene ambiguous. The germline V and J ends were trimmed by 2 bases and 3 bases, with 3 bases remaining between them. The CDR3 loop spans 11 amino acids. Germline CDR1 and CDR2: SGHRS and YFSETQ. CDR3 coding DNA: TGCGCCAGCAGCTTTAACTACGAGCAGTACTTC. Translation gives CASSFNYEQYF. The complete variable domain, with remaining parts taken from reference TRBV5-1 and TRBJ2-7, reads KAGVTQTPRYLIKTRGQQVTLSCSPISGHRSVSWYQQTPGQGLQFLFEYFSETQRNKGNFPGRFSGRQFSNSRSEMNVSTLELGDSALYLCASSFNYEQYFGPGTRLTVT.

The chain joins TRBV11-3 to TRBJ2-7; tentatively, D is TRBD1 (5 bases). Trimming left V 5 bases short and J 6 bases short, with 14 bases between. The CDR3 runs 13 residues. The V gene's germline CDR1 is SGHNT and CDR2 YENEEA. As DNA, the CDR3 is TGTGCCAGCAGCCTCTCAGGGCGAGGCGAGCAGTACTTC. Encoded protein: CASSLSGRGEQYF.

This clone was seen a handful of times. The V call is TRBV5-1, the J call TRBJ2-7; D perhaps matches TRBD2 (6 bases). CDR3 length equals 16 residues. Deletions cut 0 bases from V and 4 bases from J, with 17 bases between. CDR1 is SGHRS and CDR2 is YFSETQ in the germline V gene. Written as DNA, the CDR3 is TGCGCCAGCAGCTTGGCCTTGGGAGGTCCAGGGTACGAGCAGTACTTC. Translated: CASSLALGGPGYEQYF. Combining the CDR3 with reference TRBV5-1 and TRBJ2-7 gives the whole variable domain KAGVTQTPRYLIKTRGQQVTLSCSPISGHRSVSWYQQTPGQGLQFLFEYFSETQRNKGNFPGRFSGRQFSNSRSEMNVSTLELGDSALYLCASSLALGGPGYEQYFGPGTRLTVT.

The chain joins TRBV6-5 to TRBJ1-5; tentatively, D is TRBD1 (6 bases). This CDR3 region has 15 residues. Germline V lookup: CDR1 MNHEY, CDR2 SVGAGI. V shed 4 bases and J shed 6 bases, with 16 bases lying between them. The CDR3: CASSSDRLWGQPQHF. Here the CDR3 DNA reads TGTGCCAGCAGTTCAGACAGGCTCTGGGGTCAGCCCCAGCATTTT.

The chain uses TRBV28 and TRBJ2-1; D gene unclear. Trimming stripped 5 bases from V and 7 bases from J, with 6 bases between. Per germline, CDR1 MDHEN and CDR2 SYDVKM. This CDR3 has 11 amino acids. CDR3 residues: CASSTRNEQFF. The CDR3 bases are TGTGCCAGCAGTACCAGGAATGAGCAGTTCTTC.

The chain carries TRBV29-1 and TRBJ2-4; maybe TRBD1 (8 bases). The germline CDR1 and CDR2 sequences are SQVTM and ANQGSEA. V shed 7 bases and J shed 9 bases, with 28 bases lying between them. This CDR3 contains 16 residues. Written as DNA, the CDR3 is TGCAGCGCTGAGGGGGGGCAGGACAGGGATGGTGGCATTCAGTACTTC. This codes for CSAEGGQDRDGGIQYF.

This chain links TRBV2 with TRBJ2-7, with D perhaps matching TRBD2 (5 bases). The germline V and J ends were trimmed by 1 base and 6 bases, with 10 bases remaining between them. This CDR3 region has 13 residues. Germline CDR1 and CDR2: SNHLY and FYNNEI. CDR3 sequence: CASSEGREGEQYF. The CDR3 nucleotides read TGTGCCAGCAGTGAAGGAAGAGAGGGCGAGCAGTACTTC.

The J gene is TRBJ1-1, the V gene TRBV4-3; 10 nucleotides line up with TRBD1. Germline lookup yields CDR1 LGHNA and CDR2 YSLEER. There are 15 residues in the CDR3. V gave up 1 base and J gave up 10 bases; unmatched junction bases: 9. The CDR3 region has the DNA TGCGCCAGCAGCCAAGGTCAACCGGGACAGGGGTTAGCTTTCTTT. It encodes CASSQGQPGQGLAFF.

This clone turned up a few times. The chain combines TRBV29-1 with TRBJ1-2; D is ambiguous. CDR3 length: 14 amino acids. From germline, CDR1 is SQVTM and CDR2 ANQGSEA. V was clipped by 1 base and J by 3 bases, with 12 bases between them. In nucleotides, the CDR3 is TGCAGCGTTGAAGTGCAGTATCCCCACTATGGCTACACCTTC. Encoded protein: CSVEVQYPHYGYTF.

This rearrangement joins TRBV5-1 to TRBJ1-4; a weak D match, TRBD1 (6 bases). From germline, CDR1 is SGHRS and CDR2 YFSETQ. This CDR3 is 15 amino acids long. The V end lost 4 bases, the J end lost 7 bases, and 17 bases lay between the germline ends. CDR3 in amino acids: CASSEGRGAVEKLFF. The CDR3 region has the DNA TGCGCCAGCAGCGAAGGCCGGGGGGCTGTTGAAAAACTGTTTTTT. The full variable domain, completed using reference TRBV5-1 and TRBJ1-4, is KAGVTQTPRYLIKTRGQQVTLSCSPISGHRSVSWYQQTPGQGLQFLFEYFSETQRNKGNFPGRFSGRQFSNSRSEMNVSTLELGDSALYLCASSEGRGAVEKLFFGSGTQLSVL.

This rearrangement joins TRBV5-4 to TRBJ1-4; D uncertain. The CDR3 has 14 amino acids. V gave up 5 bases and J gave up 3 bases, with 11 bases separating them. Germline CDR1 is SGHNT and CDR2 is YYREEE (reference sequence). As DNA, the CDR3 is TGTGCCAGCAGTCGGGATGCGGCTAATGAAAAACTGTTTTTT. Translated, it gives CASSRDAANEKLFF.

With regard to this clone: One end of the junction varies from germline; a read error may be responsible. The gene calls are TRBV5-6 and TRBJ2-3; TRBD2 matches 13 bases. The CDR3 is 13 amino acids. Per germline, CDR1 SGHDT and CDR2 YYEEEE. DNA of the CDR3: TGTGCCAGCAGCCCGGGACTAGCGGGGAGGGGAAGTTTT. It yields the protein CASSPGLAGRGSF.

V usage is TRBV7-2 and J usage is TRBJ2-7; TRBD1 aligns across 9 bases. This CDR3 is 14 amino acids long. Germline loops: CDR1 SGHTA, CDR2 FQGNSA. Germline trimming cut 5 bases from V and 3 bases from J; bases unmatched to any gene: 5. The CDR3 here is CASSKDRGYYEQYF. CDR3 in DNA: TGTGCCAGCAGCAAGGACAGGGGTTACTACGAGCAGTACTTC.

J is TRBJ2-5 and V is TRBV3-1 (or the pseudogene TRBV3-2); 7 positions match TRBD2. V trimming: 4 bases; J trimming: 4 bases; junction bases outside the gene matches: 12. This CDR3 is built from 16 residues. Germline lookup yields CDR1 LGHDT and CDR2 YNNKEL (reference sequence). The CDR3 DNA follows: TGTGCCAGCAGCCCCCGGGACTATGAATTCGTAGAGACCCAGTACTTC. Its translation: CASSPRDYEFVETQYF.

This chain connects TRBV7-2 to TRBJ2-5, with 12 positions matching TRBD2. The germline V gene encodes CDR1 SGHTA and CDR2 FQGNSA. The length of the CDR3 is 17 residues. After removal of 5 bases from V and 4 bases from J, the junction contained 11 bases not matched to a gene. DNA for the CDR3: TGTGCCAGCAGCGCCACTAGCGGGGGGACGGTGGGAGAGACCCAGTACTTC. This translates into CASSATSGGTVGETQYF.

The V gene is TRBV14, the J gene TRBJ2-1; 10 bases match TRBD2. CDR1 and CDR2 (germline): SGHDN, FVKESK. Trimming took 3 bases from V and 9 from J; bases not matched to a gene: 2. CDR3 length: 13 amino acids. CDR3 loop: CASSHTSGAEQFF. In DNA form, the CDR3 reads TGTGCCAGCAGCCACACTAGCGGGGCTGAGCAGTTCTTC.

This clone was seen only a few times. The CDR3 protein is CASSEGTSVSSYEQYF. For the CDR3, the DNA is TGCGCCAGCAGCGAGGGCACTAGCGTAAGCTCCTACGAGCAGTACTTC. The chain uses TRBV5-1 and TRBJ2-7, with 7 nucleotides matching TRBD2. This CDR3 is built from 16 residues. The junction had 10 bases not matched to a gene; V was cut back by 4 bases and J by 0 bases. From germline, CDR1 is SGHRS and CDR2 YFSETQ.

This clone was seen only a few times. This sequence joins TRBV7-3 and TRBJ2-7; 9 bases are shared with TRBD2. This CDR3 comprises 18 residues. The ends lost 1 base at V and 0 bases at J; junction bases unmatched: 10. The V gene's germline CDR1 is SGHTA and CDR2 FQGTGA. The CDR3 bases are TGTGCCAGCAGCTTAAACCCGCCCCTAGCGGGGAGCTCCTACGAGCAGTACTTC. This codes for CASSLNPPLAGSSYEQYF.

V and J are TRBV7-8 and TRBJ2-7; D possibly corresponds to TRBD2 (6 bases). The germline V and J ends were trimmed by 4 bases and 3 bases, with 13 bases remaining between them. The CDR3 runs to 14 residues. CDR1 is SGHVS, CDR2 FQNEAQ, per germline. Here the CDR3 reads CASSSRTGDYEQYF. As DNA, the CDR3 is TGTGCCAGCAGCTCAAGGACGGGGGACTACGAGCAGTACTTC.